The 23 T cell receptor beta chains presented below share a single source sample, sequenced in a study of shared clonotypes between healthy human individuals. TCRdb's copy holds only in-frame clones and misses some; the assay was immunoSEQ multiplex PCR. The sample carries some 2,400,000 clones, roughly 95% recorded once. Sequencing was done on a sample of naive CD4+ T cells sorted from blood. Subset noted: CD45RA+ positively selected. The receptor set was obtained from a man younger than 35 in good health.

This chain connects TRBV6-5 to TRBJ2-7; the D is unclear. Germline V gives CDR1 MNHEY, CDR2 SVGAGI. With 7 bases removed from V and 0 bases from J, the gap between germline ends came to 13 bases. The CDR3 length is 14 residues. CDR3 coding DNA: TGTGCCAGCAAGGAGCGCATATTCTCCTACGAGCAGTACTTC. It is translated as CASKERIFSYEQYF.

The chain links TRBV6-1 to TRBJ1-6; no definite D call. V was cut by 4 bases and J by 5 bases, with 12 bases left in between. This CDR3 has 15 residues. Germline loops: CDR1 MNHNS, CDR2 SASEGT. The CDR3 DNA sequence: TGTGCCAGCAGTGTCGGCGGAGTTAATAATTCACCCCTCCACTTT. Translating gives CASSVGGVNNSPLHF.

V and J are TRBV6-5 and TRBJ2-5, with 11 bases fitting TRBD2. V shed 5 bases and J 4 bases; nucleotides not matched to a gene: 6. Looked up from germline, CDR1 is MNHEY and CDR2 is SVGAGI. The CDR3 length is 15 residues. The CDR3 DNA sequence: TGTGCCAGCAGTCTCTTCGGACTAGCGGGAGAGACCCAGTACTTC. Protein: CASSLFGLAGETQYF.

The chain carries TRBV4-3 and TRBJ1-2, with a possible D match to TRBD1 (5 bases). The germline V gene encodes CDR1 LGHNA and CDR2 YSLEER. The CDR3 consists of 15 residues. The V and J ends lost 0 bases and 4 bases respectively, with 12 bases between them. Written as DNA, the CDR3 is TGCGCCAGCAGCCAAGATAGACAGCCGTCCTATGGCTACACCTTC. It yields the protein CASSQDRQPSYGYTF.

As regards this clone: Other nucleotide sequences from this sample produce the same CDR3. This chain links TRBV6-1 with TRBJ1-2; 8 bases line up with TRBD1. J was trimmed by 5 bases and V by 2 bases; bases with no gene match: 1. Looked up from germline, CDR1 is MNHNS and CDR2 is SASEGT. The CDR3 runs 13 residues. CDR3 nucleotide sequence: TGTGCCAGCAGTGAACAGGGGGCGTATGGCTACACCTTC. Protein product: CASSEQGAYGYTF.

CDR3: CASSLGGGRTSYNEQFF. CDR3 in DNA: TGTGCCAGCAGCTTGGGTGGGGGACGAACCTCCTACAATGAGCAGTTCTTC. This chain connects TRBV11-2 to TRBJ2-1; D possibly uses TRBD1 or TRBD2 (5 bases each). The germline V gene has CDR1 SGHAT and CDR2 FQNNGV. V lost 3 bases and J lost 0, with 15 bases in between. The CDR3 contains 17 residues.

This clone showed up just a few times. V gene TRBV28 combines with J gene TRBJ2-7; D remains unclear. Per germline, CDR1 MDHEN and CDR2 SYDVKM. The CDR3 is 14 residues long. Trimming removed 5 bases at V and 3 bases at J, with 14 bases between. CDR3 protein: CASSGSDGGYEQYF. The CDR3 region has the DNA TGTGCCAGCAGTGGGTCGGACGGCGGCTACGAGCAGTACTTC.

This clone has just one count. This sequence joins TRBV2 and TRBJ1-2; D is unresolved. V was trimmed by 3 bases and J by 0 bases, leaving 8 bases between them. Germline V gene lookup returns CDR1 SNHLY and CDR2 FYNNEI. The CDR3 extends over 14 amino acids. CDR3 region: CASSEIAPNYGYTF. DNA of the CDR3: TGTGCCAGCAGTGAGATCGCCCCTAACTATGGCTACACCTTC. The full variable domain, completed using reference TRBV2 and TRBJ1-2, is EPEVTQTPSHQVTQMGQEVILRCVPISNHLYFYWYRQILGQKVEFLVSFYNNEISEKSEIFDDQFSVERPDGSNFTLKIRSTKLEDSAMYFCASSEIAPNYGYTFGSGTRLTVV.

This chain uses TRBV10-2 with TRBJ2-7, with a weak D call TRBD2 (6 bases). Trimming took off 6 bases at V and 6 bases at J, with 21 bases between the two ends. The germline CDR1 and CDR2 sequences are WSHSY and SAAADI. The CDR3 contains 15 residues. CDR3 sequence (DNA): TGCGCCAGCAGGAAGCTATCCCGGGGGACCCGCGAGCAGTACTTC. Protein: CASRKLSRGTREQYF.

This chain connects TRBV7-3 to TRBJ1-6; 7 bases match TRBD1. The J segment lost 6 bases and the V segment lost 2 bases, leaving 7 bases of the junction unmatched. This CDR3 region has 16 residues. CDR1 SGHTA and CDR2 FQGTGA come from the germline V gene. The CDR3 spells CASSLVGGQINSPLHF. The CDR3 region has the DNA TGTGCCAGCAGCTTAGTAGGGGGACAGATTAATTCACCCCTCCACTTT.

The chain uses TRBV5-1 and TRBJ2-3; 11 bases are shared with TRBD2. Trimming took 0 bases from V and 4 from J; bases not matched to a gene: 7. Germline-derived CDR1 and CDR2 are SGHRS and YFSETQ. The CDR3 is 17 amino acids. DNA of the CDR3: TGCGCCAGCAGCTTGGGGTCCCTAGCGGGGGGATCAGATACGCAGTATTTT. Translation: CASSLGSLAGGSDTQYF.

The V gene is TRBV10-2, the J gene TRBJ2-5; TRBD1 matches 9 bases. Trimming at V came to 6 bases and at J to 6 bases, leaving 5 bases not matched to a gene. CDR3 length: 13 residues. Germline CDR1 and CDR2: WSHSY and SAAADI. CDR3 region: CASRGQGKQTQYF. DNA of the CDR3: TGCGCCAGCAGGGGACAGGGCAAACAGACCCAGTACTTC.

The V gene is TRBV18, the J gene TRBJ2-5; D remains unclear. Germline V gene sequence: CDR1 KGHSH, CDR2 LQKENI. V lost 3 bases to trimming and J lost 5 bases, with 10 bases between them. The CDR3 sequence is 13 residues long. The CDR3: CASSPFRKETQYF. The CDR3, as DNA: TGTGCCAGCTCACCCTTCCGAAAGGAGACCCAGTACTTC.

The chain combines TRBV28 with TRBJ2-5; 11 nucleotides line up with TRBD2. Per the germline V gene, CDR1 is MDHEN and CDR2 is SYDVKM. The CDR3 contains 16 residues. V was clipped by 2 bases and J by 2 bases; unmatched bases: 4. The CDR3 DNA reads TGTGCCAGCAGTTTAGGGGGACTAGCGGAACAAGAGACCCAGTACTTC. This codes for CASSLGGLAEQETQYF.

The V call is TRBV19, the J call TRBJ1-6; D not resolved. The CDR3 contains 16 residues. Germline CDR1 is LNHDA and CDR2 is SQIVND (reference sequence). The V gene lost 5 bases and the J gene lost 0 bases, with 11 bases spanning the gap. For the CDR3, the DNA is TGTGCCAGTAGTGCTTACTCGAGCTCCTATAATTCACCCCTCCACTTT. Translated, it gives CASSAYSSSYNSPLHF.

The V and J genes are TRBV4-2 and TRBJ2-3; no reliable D call. Per the germline V gene, CDR1 is LGHNA and CDR2 is YNFKEQ. This CDR3 has 13 amino acids. The V gene lost 3 bases and the J gene lost 3 bases, with 7 bases spanning the gap. The CDR3 region has the DNA TGTGCCAGCAGCCAGCCATCGACAGATACGCAGTATTTT. It encodes CASSQPSTDTQYF.

V usage is TRBV5-5 and J usage is TRBJ1-5; a possible D gene is TRBD1 (5 bases). The CDR3 contains 17 residues. CDR1 is SGHKS and CDR2 is YYEKEE in the germline V gene (reference sequence). Trimming removed 4 bases at V and 0 bases at J, with 17 bases between. CDR3 coding DNA: TGTGCCAGCAGCAGGAGGGGTAGCGGGGTTAGCAATCAGCCCCAGCATTTT. It translates to CASSRRGSGVSNQPQHF.

The genes are TRBV28 and TRBJ1-5; 7 bases line up with TRBD1. Germline trimming cut 2 bases from V and 6 bases from J; bases unmatched to any gene: 7. The germline CDR1 and CDR2 sequences are MDHEN and SYDVKM. This CDR3 has 15 residues. As DNA, the CDR3 is TGTGCCAGCAGTTTAAAAGGAGGGGGCCCTCAGCCCCAGCATTTT. This translates into CASSLKGGGPQPQHF.

The genes are TRBV27 and TRBJ1-3; D ambiguous. V was trimmed by 6 bases and J by 0 bases, leaving 9 bases between them. The germline gives CDR1 MNHEY, CDR2 SMNVEV (reference sequence). This CDR3 region has 14 residues. This CDR3 reads CASRENFSGNTIYF. CDR3 nucleotide sequence: TGTGCCAGCAGGGAAAATTTCTCTGGAAACACCATATATTTT.

The V and J genes are TRBV5-1 and TRBJ1-1; D is possibly TRBD1 (5 bases). This CDR3 is built from 14 residues. V lost 2 bases and J lost 1, with 9 bases in between. CDR1 SGHRS and CDR2 YFSETQ come from the germline V gene. CDR3: CASSFDSANTEAFF. The CDR3 region has the DNA TGCGCCAGCAGCTTCGACAGTGCGAACACTGAAGCTTTCTTT.

The chain has TRBV4-2 and TRBJ2-2; the D gene could be TRBD1 or TRBD2 (7 bases each). There are 17 residues in the CDR3. Looked up from germline, CDR1 is LGHNA and CDR2 is YNFKEQ. V was clipped by 1 base and J by 5 bases, with 17 bases between them. For the CDR3, the DNA is TGTGCCAGCAGCCAAGCGGTTTGGCAGGGGGGGACCGGGGAGCTGTTTTTT. It encodes CASSQAVWQGGTGELFF.

This clone was recorded a few times. Distinct nucleotide sequences in the sample also encode this CDR3. The gene calls are TRBV7-9 and TRBJ1-1, with D unclear. The CDR3 consists of 11 residues. In germline, CDR1 is SEHNR, CDR2 FQNEAQ (reference sequence). Trimming shortened V by 5 bases and J by 1 base, and 2 bases separated the two germline ends. The CDR3 loop is CASSRNTEAFF. As DNA, the CDR3 is TGTGCCAGCAGCCGGAACACTGAAGCTTTCTTT.

The rearrangement joins TRBV11-2 to TRBJ2-5; 12 nucleotides align to TRBD2. With V trimmed by 3 bases and J by 4 bases, 3 bases remained unmatched. Germline CDR1 reads SGHAT; CDR2 reads FQNNGV. The CDR3 is made up of 15 amino acids. Here the CDR3 reads CASSFRLAGVETQYF. DNA of the CDR3: TGTGCCAGCAGCTTCCGACTAGCGGGAGTAGAGACCCAGTACTTC.